This paragraph covers one T cell receptor beta chain sequence. Antigen unknown. A read error likely explains this, since a far larger clone differs by one base. The record originates from a study of regulatory T cells in long-lasting Graves disease. Assembly of TCR beta libraries relied on iRepertoire HTBI primers together with Arm-PCR of CDR3 regions. Via MiXCR, TCRdb re-called the multiplex PCR reads, giving one row per CDR3 protein. The table has about 240,000 distinct CDR3 sequences, around 20% seen once. Study results and limitations: The sample size was small, and this may have reduced accuracy. Patients with persistent Graves' had lower TCR diversity than newly diagnosed patients.

The time point denotes: newly diagnosed GD, antithyroid drugs for less than 3 months. Extracted RNA from PBMCs served as the source of the TCR library. Germline CDR1 is SNHLY and CDR2 is FYNNEI. This CDR3 spans 16 amino acids. The genes are TRBV2 and TRBJ2-5; TRBD1 matches 9 bases. The receptor was isolated from a female donor with Graves disease. Specimen: peripheral blood mononuclear cells (PBMCs), collected at new diagnosis, from a patient treated with antithyroid drugs. CDR3 protein: CATSDRGQGVPETQYF. DNA of the CDR3: TGTGCCACCAGTGATAGGGGACAGGGAGTACCAGAGACCCAGTACTTC.